This T cell receptor beta chain is drawn from a study of blood T cell repertoires in COVID-19. For the study at large: Acute-phase and convalescent COVID-19 samples originated in the United States, Italy and Spain. The cDNA or gDNA used as material had been derived from T cells, B-cell-depleted T cells, or PBMCs.

Which cohort a participant joined came from the clinical history participants gave. V lost 5 bases and J 1 base, leaving 19 bases between the germline ends. Germline V gene data show CDR1 as SGHAT and CDR2 as FQNNGV. This CDR3 has 17 residues. In the authors' workflow: Estimated nucleated cell counts came from reference gene primer amplification. Libraries were prepared by immunoSEQ multiplex PCR; TCRdb keeps only in-frame clonotypes and omits some of them. V, J and clone size are taken as reported in that table, and D and trimming were inferred from the DNA itself. The profile covers under 300,000 clones, with around 87% appearing a single time and just under 6.5% taken by the ten largest.

The V and J genes are TRBV11-2 and TRBJ2-3; TRBD2 is a possible D gene (5 bases). The receptor's source is a woman in her 30s with acute COVID-19. Specimen: PBMCs or T cells enriched from blood (not recorded which). For the CDR3, the DNA is TGTGCCAGCAGCCCCCGATTGGGGATGAGGGGCACAGATACGCAGTATTTT. This codes for CASSPRLGMRGTDTQYF.